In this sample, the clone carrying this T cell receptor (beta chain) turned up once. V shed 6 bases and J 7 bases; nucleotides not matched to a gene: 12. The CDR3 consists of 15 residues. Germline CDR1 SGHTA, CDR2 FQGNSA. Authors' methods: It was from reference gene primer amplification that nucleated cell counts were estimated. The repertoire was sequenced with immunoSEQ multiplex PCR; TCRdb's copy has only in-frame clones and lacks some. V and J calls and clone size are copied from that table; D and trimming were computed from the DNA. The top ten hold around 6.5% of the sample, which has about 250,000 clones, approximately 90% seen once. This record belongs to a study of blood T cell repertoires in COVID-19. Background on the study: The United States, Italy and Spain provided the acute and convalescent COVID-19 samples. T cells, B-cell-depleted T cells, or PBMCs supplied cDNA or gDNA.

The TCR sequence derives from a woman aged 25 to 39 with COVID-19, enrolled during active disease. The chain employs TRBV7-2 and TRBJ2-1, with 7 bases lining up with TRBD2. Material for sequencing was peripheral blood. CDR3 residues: CASRRSSGEGNEQFF. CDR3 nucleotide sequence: TGTGCCAGCAGACGTTCTTCGGGGGAGGGGAATGAGCAGTTCTTC.